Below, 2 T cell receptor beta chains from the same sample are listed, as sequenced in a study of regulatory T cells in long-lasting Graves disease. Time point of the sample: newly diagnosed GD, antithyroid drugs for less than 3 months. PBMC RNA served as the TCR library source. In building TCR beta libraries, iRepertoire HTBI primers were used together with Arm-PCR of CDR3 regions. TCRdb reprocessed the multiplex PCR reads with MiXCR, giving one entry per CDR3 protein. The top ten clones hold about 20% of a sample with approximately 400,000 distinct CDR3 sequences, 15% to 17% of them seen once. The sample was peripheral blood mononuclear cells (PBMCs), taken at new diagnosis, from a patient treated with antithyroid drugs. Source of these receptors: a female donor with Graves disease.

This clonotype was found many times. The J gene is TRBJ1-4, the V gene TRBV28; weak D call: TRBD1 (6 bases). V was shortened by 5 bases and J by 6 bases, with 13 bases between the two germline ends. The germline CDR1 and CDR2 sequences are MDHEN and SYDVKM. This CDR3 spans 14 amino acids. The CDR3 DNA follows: TGTGCCAGCAGTCCAGGGGAGCGGGATGAAAAACTGTTTTTT. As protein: CASSPGERDEKLFF.

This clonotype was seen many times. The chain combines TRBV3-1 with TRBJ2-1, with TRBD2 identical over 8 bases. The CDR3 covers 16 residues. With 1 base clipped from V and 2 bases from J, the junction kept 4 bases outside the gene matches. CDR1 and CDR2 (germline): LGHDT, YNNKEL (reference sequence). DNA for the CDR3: TGTGCCAGCAGCCAAGGGAGCGGGGGCGCCTACAATGAGCAGTTCTTC. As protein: CASSQGSGGAYNEQFF.